This entry describes one T cell receptor beta chain. This receptor's antigen is unknown. To determine HCMV serostatus, a commercial ELISA kit was used to detect HCMV-specific IgG in serum. Ficoll density gradient centrifugation was used to isolate peripheral blood mononuclear cells from blood. This specimen comes from a study of T cells expressing NK-cell markers (dated by TCRdb to the early 2020s). Broadly, across the study: Fewer than ten donors provided sorted CD3+CD56+NKG2C+, CD3+CD56+NKG2C- and CD3+CD56-NKG2C+ T-cell subsets, whose TCR beta-chain repertoires were profiled. Libraries were sequenced as 2 x 150 bp reads on Illumina HiSeq 2000/2500, MiSeq or NextSeq. Seven of the eight sequenced donors were HCMV-seropositive and one was HCMV-seronegative. All eight donors whose samples were sequenced were randomly selected healthy volunteers, three of them men and five women.

Sequencer: Illumina HiSeq 2000. TCR beta cDNA libraries were prepared using 5'RACE template switching, which introduced a universal primer site and unique molecular identifiers. Synthesis of cDNA was primed from the TCR beta constant segment and was followed by two consecutive PCR amplification steps. The study's own analysis went as follows. MIGEC was used to demultiplex reads and group the reads by UMI, and MiTCR was used to assemble and quantify clonotypes. To exclude erroneous sequences, any TCR cDNA sequence not supported by at least two reads was discarded. The tcR package was used for downstream repertoire analysis, and clonotypes were matched across fractions by CDR3 nucleotide sequence plus V segment. VDJmatch was used to annotate antigen specificity against VDJdb, with one amino acid substitution allowed in CDR3. TCRdb reprocessed the reads and lists each CDR3 protein sequence as a single entry, with no DNA. These V and J calls are TCRdb output, not the study's own analysis. This sample's table carries 400,000 to 550,000 distinct CDR3 sequences. The ten largest clonotypes hold approximately 6.8% of the sample.

Spanning cysteine to phenylalanine, the CDR3 consists of 13 amino acids. DNA is not recorded here. CDR1 and CDR2 were assigned from the germline V gene as SGHRS and YFSETQ. Findings and caveats that apply to the study as a whole: In six donors, the dominant CD3+CD56+NKG2C+ clonotypes were among the top 10 CD8+ clonotypes and accounted for about 1.0-8% of CD8+ T cells. Whether the expanded NKG2C-expressing T cell clones were specific for HCMV antigens remained unclear. Those dominant clonotypes were again the most abundant among CD3+CD56-NKG2C+ cells in a handful of donors, at about 25-60.1%.

The sequence joins TRBV5-1 to TRBJ1-1; TCRdb designates TRBD1, a call that cannot be tested without DNA. The sequenced sample consisted of blood T cells: a sorted CD56 or NKG2C T cell subset, CD4+ or CD8+ T cells, or bulk PBMC T cells (not recorded which). This clonotype was obtained from a woman aged 18 to 75 in good health. Here the CDR3 is given as CASSGGWDTEAFF. The entire variable domain, with the stretches around the CDR3 drawn from the reference TRBV5-1 and TRBJ1-1 proteins, is KAGVTQTPRYLIKTRGQQVTLSCSPISGHRSVSWYQQTPGQGLQFLFEYFSETQRNKGNFPGRFSGRQFSNSRSEMNVSTLELGDSALYLCASSGGWDTEAFFGQGTRLTVV.